This T cell receptor beta chain was sequenced for a study of T cell responses to AZD1222 COVID-19 vaccine. Libraries were prepared by immunoSEQ multiplex PCR; TCRdb keeps only in-frame clonotypes and omits some of them. This sample has 95,000 to 100,000 clones; roughly 86% occur once, and the top ten carry roughly 15%. Sequenced material: peripheral blood, taken 28 days after the second AZD1222 dose. The sequence was collected from an adult who received the AZD1222 COVID-19 vaccine.

The CDR3 protein is CASSLAGAGDHEQYF. The CDR3 DNA reads TGTGCCAGCAGCTTAGCTGGGGCAGGGGACCACGAGCAGTACTTC. The chain links TRBV11-3 to TRBJ2-7; tentatively, D is TRBD1 (6 bases). The CDR3 is 15 residues long. V shed 1 base and J shed 5 bases, with 15 bases lying between them. Germline lookup yields CDR1 SGHNT and CDR2 YENEEA.